This T cell receptor beta chain was obtained from a study of post-analysis software for immune sequencing data (dated by TCRdb to the mid-2010s). Background on the whole study: Disease courses on record covered relapsing-remitting, secondary progressive and progressive-relapsing multiple sclerosis, though some patients had no subtype annotation. The multiple sclerosis patient repertoires were compared with more than 10 previously published healthy control repertoires from donors aged roughly 6 to 27 years. A subset of samples was prepared in parallel using single-end sample barcoding, then pooled and co-amplified after Illumina adapter ligation. General conclusions and limits of the study: Compared with controls, multiple sclerosis patients had significantly lower normalized Chao1 diversity, a finding suggesting substantial peripheral T-cell clonal expansion. The multiple sclerosis patient group was slightly younger than the control group. Patients showed significantly higher frequencies than controls for about five TRBV segments, among them TRBV5-6, TRBV5-1 and TRBV20-1. Direct clustering with F measure showed strong co-clustering of samples prepared in the same batch, prompting a batch-effect correction.

From the cysteine up to the phenylalanine, the CDR3 has a length of 16 residues. The sequence is cut down to CDR3 DNA, 48 bases in frame from base 1. Relative to germline, V is 3 bases shorter and J is 9 bases shorter, with 18 bases between their ends. CDR1 and CDR2 are drawn from the germline V gene: SGHTA, FQGNSA. As to this clonotype: Which antigen it targets is not known. Qualities for individual bases were not recorded, and no much larger clone is one base off.

Libraries were built with PCR. TCRdb lists the instrument as Illumina HiSeq 2500. To reduce PCR and sequencing biases, unique molecular identifiers were incorporated into the TCR beta cDNA libraries. Every 1 to 10 million input T cells yielded 500,000 or so cDNA molecules, meaning each molecule approximated one T cell. The same protocol used for the earlier healthy control dataset was applied to prepare and sequence the patient libraries. Within a given batch, samples were prepared together, multiplexed and sequenced on the same HiSeq lane. On the authors' methods: Raw barcoded reads were processed with MIGEC, and single-read molecular identifier groups were discarded before consensus assembly and CDR3 extraction. VDJtools was used for post-analysis of the clonotype tables, with diversity normalized by down-sampling every dataset to the smallest sample size. To correct batch-related cross-sample contamination, repertoire overlap clustering matched CDR3 amino acid sequences but not nucleotide sequences. TCRdb took the public reads, trimmed them with fastp at Q25, ran MiXCR for clone calling and kept in-frame beta chains. A single entry per CDR3 protein holds the most common genes and DNA from its merged rows. The V and J calls and clone size are TCRdb's, not the authors'. The sample profile shows about 820,000 distinct CDR3 sequences; around 53% of them were found once. The top ten constitute about 4.8% of the sample.

To demonstrate the VDJtools post-analysis software, TCR beta repertoires were profiled from the peripheral blood of some 12 young patients with multiple sclerosis. The multiple sclerosis patients were children and adolescents ranging in age from about 6 to 16 years. The source material was blood. The source is a girl under 18 with multiple sclerosis. Recombination linked TRBV7-2 to TRBJ1-6, with TRBD1 tentatively as D gene (5 bases match). In nucleotide form, the sequence is TGTGCCAGCAGCTTCGGGACTTCGGCGAGGATTTCACCCCTCCACTTT. The translation is CASSFGTSARISPLHF.